Ten or more counts support the clone carrying this T cell receptor (beta chain). These data belong to a study of Graves' ophthalmopathy and Graves' hyperthyroidism. Transcripts of RNA were the source for amplifying TCR beta CDR3 regions. A first-round RT-PCR used HTBI primers, followed by a second-round multiplex PCR. TCRdb reanalysed the multiplex PCR reads using MiXCR and keeps one entry per CDR3 protein. The sample shows some 520,000 distinct CDR3 sequences, roughly 14% of them seen only once. The sample consisted of blood. The source is a woman aged 25 to 39 with Graves' ophthalmopathy.

In DNA, the CDR3 is TGTGCCAGCAATCAAGTCCCATGGGGGGACGACCAGTACTTC. Protein product: CASNQVPWGDDQYF. V gene TRBV6-1 combines with J gene TRBJ2-5, with a possible D match to TRBD2 (6 bases). The CDR3 covers 14 residues. Germline values: CDR1 MNHNS, CDR2 SASEGT. The V and J ends lost 7 bases and 10 bases respectively, with 22 bases between them.